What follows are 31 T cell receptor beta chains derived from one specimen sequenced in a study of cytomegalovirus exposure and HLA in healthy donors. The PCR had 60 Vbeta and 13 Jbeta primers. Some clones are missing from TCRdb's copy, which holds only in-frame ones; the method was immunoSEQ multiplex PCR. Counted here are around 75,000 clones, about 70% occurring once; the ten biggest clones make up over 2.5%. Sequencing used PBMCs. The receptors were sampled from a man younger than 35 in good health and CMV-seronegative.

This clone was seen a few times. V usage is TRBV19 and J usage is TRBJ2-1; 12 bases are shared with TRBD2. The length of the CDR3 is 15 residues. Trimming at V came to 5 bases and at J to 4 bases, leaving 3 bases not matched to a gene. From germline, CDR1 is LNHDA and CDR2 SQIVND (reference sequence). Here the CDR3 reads CASSPTSGGYNEQFF. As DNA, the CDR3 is TGTGCCAGTAGTCCGACTAGCGGGGGATACAATGAGCAGTTCTTC. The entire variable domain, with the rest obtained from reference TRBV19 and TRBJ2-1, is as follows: DGGITQSPKYLFRKEGQNVTLSCEQNLNHDAMYWYRQDPGQGLRLIYYSQIVNDFQKGDIAEGYSVSREKKESFPLTVTSAQKNPTAFYLCASSPTSGGYNEQFFGPGTRLTVL.

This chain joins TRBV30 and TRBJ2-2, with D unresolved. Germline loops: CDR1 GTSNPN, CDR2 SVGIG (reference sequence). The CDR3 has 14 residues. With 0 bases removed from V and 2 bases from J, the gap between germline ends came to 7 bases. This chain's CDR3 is CAWSVGPNTGELFF. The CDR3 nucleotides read TGTGCCTGGAGTGTGGGCCCCAACACCGGGGAGCTGTTTTTT.

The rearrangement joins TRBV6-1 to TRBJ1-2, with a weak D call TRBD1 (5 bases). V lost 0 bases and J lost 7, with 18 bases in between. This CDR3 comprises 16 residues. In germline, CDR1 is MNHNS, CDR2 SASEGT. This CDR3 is CASSEALTQGFSGYTF. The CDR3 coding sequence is TGTGCCAGCAGTGAAGCCTTAACTCAGGGTTTTAGTGGCTACACCTTC.

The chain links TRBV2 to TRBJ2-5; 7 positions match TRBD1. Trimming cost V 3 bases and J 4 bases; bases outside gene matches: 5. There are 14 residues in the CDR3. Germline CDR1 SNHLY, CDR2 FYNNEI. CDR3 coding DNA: TGTGCCAGCAGTGAGGTACAGGGGCGAGAGACCCAGTACTTC. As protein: CASSEVQGRETQYF.

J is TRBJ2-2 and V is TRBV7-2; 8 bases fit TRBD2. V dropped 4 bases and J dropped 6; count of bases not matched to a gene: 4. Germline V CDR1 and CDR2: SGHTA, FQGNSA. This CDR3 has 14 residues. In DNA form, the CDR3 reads TGTGCCAGCAGCTCGAGGACTAGCTCCGGGGAGCTGTTTTTT. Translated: CASSSRTSSGELFF.

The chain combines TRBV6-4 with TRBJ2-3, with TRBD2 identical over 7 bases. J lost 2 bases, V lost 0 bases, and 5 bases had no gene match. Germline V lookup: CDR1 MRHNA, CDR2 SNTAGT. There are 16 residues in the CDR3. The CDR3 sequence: CASSDSASGTTDTQYF. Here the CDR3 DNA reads TGTGCCAGCAGTGACTCGGCTAGCGGCACCACAGATACGCAGTATTTT.

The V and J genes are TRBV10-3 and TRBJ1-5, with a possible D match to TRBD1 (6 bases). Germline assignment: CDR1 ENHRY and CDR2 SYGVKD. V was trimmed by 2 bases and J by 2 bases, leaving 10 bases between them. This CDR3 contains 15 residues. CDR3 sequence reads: CAISEVRGGNQPQHF. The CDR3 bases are TGTGCCATCAGTGAGGTCAGGGGAGGCAATCAGCCCCAGCATTTT.

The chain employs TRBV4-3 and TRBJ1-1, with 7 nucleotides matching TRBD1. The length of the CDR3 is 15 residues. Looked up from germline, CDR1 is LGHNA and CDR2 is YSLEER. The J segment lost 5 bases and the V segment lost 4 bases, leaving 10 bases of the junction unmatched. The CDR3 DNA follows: TGCGCCAGCAGCCCGGCAGGGGGGCGCCTGACTGAAGCTTTCTTT. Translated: CASSPAGGRLTEAFF.

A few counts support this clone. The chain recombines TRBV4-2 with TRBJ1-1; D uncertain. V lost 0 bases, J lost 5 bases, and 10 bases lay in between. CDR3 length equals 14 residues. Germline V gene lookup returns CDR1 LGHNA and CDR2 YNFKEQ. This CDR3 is CASSQEVGRTEAFF. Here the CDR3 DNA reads TGTGCCAGCAGCCAAGAGGTAGGGAGGACTGAAGCTTTCTTT.

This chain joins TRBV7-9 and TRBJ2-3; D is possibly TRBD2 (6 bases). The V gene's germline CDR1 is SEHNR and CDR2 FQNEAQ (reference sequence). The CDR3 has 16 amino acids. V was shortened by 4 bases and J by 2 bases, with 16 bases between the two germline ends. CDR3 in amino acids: CASSSPAGINTDTQYF. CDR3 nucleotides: TGTGCCAGCAGCTCACCCGCGGGGATAAACACAGATACGCAGTATTTT.

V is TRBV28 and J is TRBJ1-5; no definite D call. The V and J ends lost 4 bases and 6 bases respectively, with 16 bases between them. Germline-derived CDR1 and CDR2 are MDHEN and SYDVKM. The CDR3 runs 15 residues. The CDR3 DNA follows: TGTGCCAGCAGTTCGTTTCCGGGAGGGAGTCAGCCCCAGCATTTT. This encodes CASSSFPGGSQPQHF.

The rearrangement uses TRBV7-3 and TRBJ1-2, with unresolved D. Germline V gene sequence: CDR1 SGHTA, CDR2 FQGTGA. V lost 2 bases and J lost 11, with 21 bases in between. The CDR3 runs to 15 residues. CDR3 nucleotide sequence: TGTGCCAGCAGCTTATATGGGCGGGCACCCGGAGGTTACACCTTC. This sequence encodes CASSLYGRAPGGYTF.

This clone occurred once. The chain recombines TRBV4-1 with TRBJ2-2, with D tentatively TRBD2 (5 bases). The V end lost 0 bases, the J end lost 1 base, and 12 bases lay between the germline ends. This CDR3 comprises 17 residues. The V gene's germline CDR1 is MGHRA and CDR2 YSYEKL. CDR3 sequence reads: CASSQDWEGLNTGELFF. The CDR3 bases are TGCGCCAGCAGCCAAGATTGGGAAGGACTGAACACCGGGGAGCTGTTTTTT.

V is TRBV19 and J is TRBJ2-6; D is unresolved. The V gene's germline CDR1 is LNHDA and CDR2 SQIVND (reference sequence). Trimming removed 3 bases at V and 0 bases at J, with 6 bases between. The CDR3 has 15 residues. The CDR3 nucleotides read TGTGCCAGTAGTATCGTAAACTCTGGGGCCAACGTCCTGACTTTC. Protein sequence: CASSIVNSGANVLTF.

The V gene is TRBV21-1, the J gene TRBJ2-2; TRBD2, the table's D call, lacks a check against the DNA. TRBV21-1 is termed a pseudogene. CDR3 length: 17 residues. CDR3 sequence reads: CASSKFKRGDNTGELFF. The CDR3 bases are TGTGCCAGCAGCAAATTCAAGCGGGGAGATAACACCGGGGAGCTGTTTTTT.

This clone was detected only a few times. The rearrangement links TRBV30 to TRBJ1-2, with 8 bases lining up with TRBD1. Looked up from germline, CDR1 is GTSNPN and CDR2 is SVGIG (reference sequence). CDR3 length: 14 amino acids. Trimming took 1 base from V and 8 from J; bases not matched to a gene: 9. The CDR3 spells CAWSGDRSRPGYTF. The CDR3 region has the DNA TGTGCCTGGAGTGGGGACAGGTCCCGACCGGGCTACACCTTC.

CDR3 in amino acids: CASSTRWDRTSLYEQYV. In nucleotides, the CDR3 is TGTGCCAGCAGCACCAGATGGGACAGGACCTCTCTCTACGAGCAGTACGTC. The J gene is TRBJ2-7, the V gene TRBV7-8; 8 bases are shared with TRBD1. Per the germline V gene, CDR1 is SGHVS and CDR2 is FQNEAQ. The V and J ends lost 5 bases and 3 bases, in that order; junction bases with no gene match: 15. This CDR3 comprises 17 residues.

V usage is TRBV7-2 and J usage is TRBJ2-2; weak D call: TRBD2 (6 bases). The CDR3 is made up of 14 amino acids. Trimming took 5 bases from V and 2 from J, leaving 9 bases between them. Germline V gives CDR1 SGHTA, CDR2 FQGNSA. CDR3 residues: CASSVGTNTGELFF. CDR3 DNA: TGTGCCAGCAGCGTCGGGACTAACACCGGGGAGCTGTTTTTT.

For the CDR3, the DNA is TGTGCCAGTAGTATAACCGAGGCTAGCCCCAATGAGCAGTTCTTC. This encodes CASSITEASPNEQFF. The chain employs TRBV19 and TRBJ2-1, with a weak D call TRBD2 (5 bases). In germline, CDR1 is LNHDA, CDR2 SQIVND (reference sequence). CDR3 length: 15 residues. Trimming took off 2 bases at V and 6 bases at J, with 14 bases between the two ends.

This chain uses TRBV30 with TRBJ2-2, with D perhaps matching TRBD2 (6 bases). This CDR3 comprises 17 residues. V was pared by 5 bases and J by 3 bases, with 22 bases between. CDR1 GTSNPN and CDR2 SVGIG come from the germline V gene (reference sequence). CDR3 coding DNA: TGTGCCTGGGCCTCGGGGGTCCGAGGGGTCTACACCGGGGAGCTGTTTTTT. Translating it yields CAWASGVRGVYTGELFF.

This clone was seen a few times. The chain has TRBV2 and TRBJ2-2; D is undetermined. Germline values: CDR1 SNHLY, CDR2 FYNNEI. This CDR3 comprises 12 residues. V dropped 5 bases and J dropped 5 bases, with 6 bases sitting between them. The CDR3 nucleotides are TGTGCCAGCAGTTTGGCAACCGGGGAGCTGTTTTTT. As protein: CASSLATGELFF.

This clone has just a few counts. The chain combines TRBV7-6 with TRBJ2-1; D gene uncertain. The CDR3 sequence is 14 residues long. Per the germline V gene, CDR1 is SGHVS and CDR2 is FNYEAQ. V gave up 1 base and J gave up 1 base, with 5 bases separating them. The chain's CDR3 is CASSLDRSYNEQFF. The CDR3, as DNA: TGTGCCAGCAGCTTAGACAGATCCTACAATGAGCAGTTCTTC.

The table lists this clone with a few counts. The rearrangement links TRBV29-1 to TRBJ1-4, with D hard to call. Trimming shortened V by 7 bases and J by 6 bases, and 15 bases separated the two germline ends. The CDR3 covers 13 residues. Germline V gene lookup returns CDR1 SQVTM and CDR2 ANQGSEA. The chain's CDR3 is CSAAGSIDEKLFF. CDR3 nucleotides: TGCAGCGCCGCGGGAAGTATTGATGAAAAACTGTTTTTT.

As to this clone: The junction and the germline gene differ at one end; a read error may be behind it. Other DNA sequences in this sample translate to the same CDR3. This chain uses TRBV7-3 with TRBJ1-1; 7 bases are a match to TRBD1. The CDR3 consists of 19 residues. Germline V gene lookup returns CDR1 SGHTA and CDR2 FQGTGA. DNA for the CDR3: TGTGCCAGCAGCTTACGTCTTAATCACAGGGGCAACATGAACACTGAAGCTTTCTTC. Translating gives CASSLRLNHRGNMNTEAFF.

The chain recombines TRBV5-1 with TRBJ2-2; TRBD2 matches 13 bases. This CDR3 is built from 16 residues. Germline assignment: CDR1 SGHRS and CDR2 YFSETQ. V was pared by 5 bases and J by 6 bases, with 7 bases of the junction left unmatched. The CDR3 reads CASRTTSGGAPGELFF. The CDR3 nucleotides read TGCGCCAGCAGGACAACTAGCGGGGGGGCACCCGGGGAGCTGTTTTTT.

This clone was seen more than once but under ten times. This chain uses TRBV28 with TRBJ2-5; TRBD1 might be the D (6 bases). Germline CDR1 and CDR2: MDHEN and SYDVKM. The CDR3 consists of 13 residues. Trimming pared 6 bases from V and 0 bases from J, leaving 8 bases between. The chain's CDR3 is CASSQGHQETQYF. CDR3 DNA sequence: TGTGCCAGCAGCCAGGGGCACCAAGAGACCCAGTACTTC.

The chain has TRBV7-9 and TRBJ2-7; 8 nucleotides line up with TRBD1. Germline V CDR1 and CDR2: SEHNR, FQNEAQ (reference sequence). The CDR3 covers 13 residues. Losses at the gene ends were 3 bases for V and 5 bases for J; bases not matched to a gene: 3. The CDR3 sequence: CASSLTGVNEQYF. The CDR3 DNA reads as TGTGCCAGCAGCTTGACAGGGGTCAACGAGCAGTACTTC.

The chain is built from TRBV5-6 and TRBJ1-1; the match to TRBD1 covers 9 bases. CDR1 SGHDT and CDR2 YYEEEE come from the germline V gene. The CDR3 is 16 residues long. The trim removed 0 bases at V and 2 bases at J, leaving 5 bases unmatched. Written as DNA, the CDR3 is TGTGCCAGCAGCTTGGGGACAGGGGCGATTAACACTGAAGCTTTCTTT. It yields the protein CASSLGTGAINTEAFF. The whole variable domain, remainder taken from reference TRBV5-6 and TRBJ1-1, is DAGVTQSPTHLIKTRGQQVTLRCSPKSGHDTVSWYQQALGQGPQFIFQYYEEEERQRGNFPDRFSGHQFPNYSSELNVNALLLGDSALYLCASSLGTGAINTEAFFGQGTRLTVV.

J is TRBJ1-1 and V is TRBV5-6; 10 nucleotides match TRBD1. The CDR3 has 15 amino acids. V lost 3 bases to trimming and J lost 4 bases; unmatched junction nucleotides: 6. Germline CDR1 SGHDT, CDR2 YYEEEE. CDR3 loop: CASSWIGQGGTEAFF. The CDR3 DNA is TGTGCCAGCAGCTGGATAGGACAGGGGGGCACTGAAGCTTTCTTT.

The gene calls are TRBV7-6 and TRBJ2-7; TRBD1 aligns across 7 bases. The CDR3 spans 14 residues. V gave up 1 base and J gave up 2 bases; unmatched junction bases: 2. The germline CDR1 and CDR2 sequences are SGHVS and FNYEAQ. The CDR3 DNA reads TGTGCCAGCAGCTTAGGGCAGGGGGCCTACGAGCAGTACTTC. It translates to CASSLGQGAYEQYF.

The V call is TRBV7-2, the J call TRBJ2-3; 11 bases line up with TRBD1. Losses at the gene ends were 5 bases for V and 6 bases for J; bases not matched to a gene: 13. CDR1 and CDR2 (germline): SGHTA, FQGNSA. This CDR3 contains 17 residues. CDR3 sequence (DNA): TGTGCCAGCAGCCCCGGACAGGGGGCATCCCCTATTGATACGCAGTATTTT. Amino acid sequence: CASSPGQGASPIDTQYF. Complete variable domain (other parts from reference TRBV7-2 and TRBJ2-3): GAGVSQSPSNKVTEKGKDVELRCDPISGHTALYWYRQSLGQGLEFLIYFQGNSAPDKSGLPSDRFSAERTGGSVSTLTIQRTQQEDSAVYLCASSPGQGASPIDTQYFGPGTRLTVL.